This entry lists 14 T cell receptor beta chains sequenced from one sample in a study of blood T cell repertoires in COVID-19. The table came from immunoSEQ multiplex PCR; TCRdb's copy has only in-frame clones and leaves some out. This sample has approximately 300,000 clones, with roughly 85% found just once. Sequencing used PBMCs or T cells enriched from blood (not recorded which). Receptors originate from a woman aged 30 to 39 who had been exposed to COVID-19.

This chain connects TRBV28 to TRBJ1-3; 7 bases agree with TRBD1. The CDR3 has 13 amino acids. The junction had 4 bases not matched to a gene; V was cut back by 6 bases and J by 5 bases. Germline V gene lookup returns CDR1 MDHEN and CDR2 SYDVKM. In DNA form, the CDR3 reads TGTGCCAGCAGCGAGACAGGGAGAAACACCATATATTTT. Amino acids: CASSETGRNTIYF.

The genes are TRBV30 and TRBJ2-1; D unclear. Germline CDR1 reads GTSNPN; CDR2 reads SVGIG (reference sequence). This CDR3 has 15 residues. V was cut by 3 bases and J by 5 bases, with 17 bases left in between. The CDR3 sequence is CAWSHRPLYNNEQFF. For the CDR3, the DNA is TGTGCCTGGAGCCACAGACCCTTATACAACAATGAGCAGTTCTTC.

This chain uses TRBV28 with TRBJ1-4, with D unresolved. The ends were cut back, 3 bases at V and 0 bases at J, with 11 bases in the middle. Germline CDR1 and CDR2: MDHEN and SYDVKM. The CDR3 contains 16 residues. In DNA, the CDR3 is TGTGCCAGCAGTTTGGCCAGCGGCTCAACTAATGAAAAACTGTTTTTT. This translates into CASSLASGSTNEKLFF. The entire variable domain, with the rest obtained from reference TRBV28 and TRBJ1-4, is as follows: DVKVTQSSRYLVKRTGEKVFLECVQDMDHENMFWYRQDPGLGLRLIYFSYDVKMKEKGDIPEGYSVSREKKERFSLILESASTNQTSMYLCASSLASGSTNEKLFFGSGTQLSVL.

The gene calls are TRBV4-3 and TRBJ1-4; 7 bases align to TRBD1. Germline loops: CDR1 LGHNA, CDR2 YSLEER. This CDR3 has 16 residues. Unmatched junction bases numbered 8, after V lost 2 bases and J lost 5 bases. The CDR3 bases are TGCGCCAGCAGCCAATTGGGACAGAAGAGGAATGAAAAACTGTTTTTT. It translates to CASSQLGQKRNEKLFF.

A single count supports this clone. The chain joins TRBV28 to TRBJ2-5, with TRBD2 identical over 9 bases. The CDR3 consists of 14 residues. Germline loops: CDR1 MDHEN, CDR2 SYDVKM. The ends lost 8 bases at V and 5 bases at J; junction bases unmatched: 9. The CDR3 sequence is CASHKNSGSETQYF. The CDR3 DNA reads as TGTGCCAGCCACAAAAATAGCGGGAGCGAGACCCAGTACTTC. Filled out from reference TRBV28 and TRBJ2-5, the complete variable domain reads DVKVTQSSRYLVKRTGEKVFLECVQDMDHENMFWYRQDPGLGLRLIYFSYDVKMKEKGDIPEGYSVSREKKERFSLILESASTNQTSMYLCASHKNSGSETQYFGPGTRLLVL.

V gene TRBV5-1 combines with J gene TRBJ2-7; D perhaps matches TRBD2 (7 bases). This CDR3 spans 17 amino acids. Per the germline V gene, CDR1 is SGHRS and CDR2 is YFSETQ. The V end lost 2 bases, the J end lost 5 bases, and 23 bases lay between the germline ends. CDR3 sequence: CASSFQPGGAWGNEQYF. CDR3 DNA: TGCGCCAGCAGCTTTCAACCGGGGGGCGCTTGGGGGAACGAGCAGTACTTC.

The rearrangement joins TRBV9 to TRBJ2-5, with TRBD2 matching over 15 bases. Germline CDR1 is SGDLS and CDR2 is YYNGEE. Trimming took 2 bases from V and 3 from J; bases not matched to a gene: 2. The CDR3 is made up of 16 amino acids. The CDR3, as DNA: TGTGCCAGCAGCGTCGGGACTAGCGGGGGGAAAGAGACCCAGTACTTC. Translation: CASSVGTSGGKETQYF. Full variable domain (outside the CDR3, taken from reference TRBV9 and TRBJ2-5): DSGVTQTPKHLITATGQRVTLRCSPRSGDLSVYWYQQSLDQGLQFLIQYYNGEERAKGNILERFSAQQFPDLHSELNLSSLELGDSALYFCASSVGTSGGKETQYFGPGTRLLVL.

The chain joins TRBV2 to TRBJ1-6; D remains ambiguous. Trimming stripped 2 bases from V and 5 bases from J, with 7 bases between. The CDR3 has 14 amino acids. Germline assignment: CDR1 SNHLY and CDR2 FYNNEI. This CDR3 is CASSERRNNSPLHF. As DNA, the CDR3 is TGTGCCAGCAGTGAACGGCGGAATAATTCACCCCTCCACTTT. Based on the CDR3 plus reference TRBV2 and TRBJ1-6, the full variable domain is EPEVTQTPSHQVTQMGQEVILRCVPISNHLYFYWYRQILGQKVEFLVSFYNNEISEKSEIFDDQFSVERPDGSNFTLKIRSTKLEDSAMYFCASSERRNNSPLHFGNGTRLTVT.

The CDR3 sequence: CASSLGQESTNEKLFF. In DNA form, the CDR3 reads TGCGCCAGCAGCCTGGGACAGGAATCAACTAATGAAAAACTGTTTTTT. The chain recombines TRBV5-1 with TRBJ1-4, with 8 bases that match TRBD1. CDR1 SGHRS and CDR2 YFSETQ come from the germline V gene. The CDR3 length is 16 residues. Trimming at V came to 4 bases and at J to 0 bases, leaving 5 bases not matched to a gene.

The chain uses TRBV24-1 and TRBJ1-5; 8 bases align to TRBD1. The CDR3 extends over 17 amino acids. V lost 3 bases to trimming and J lost 7 bases; unmatched junction nucleotides: 13. From germline, CDR1 is KGHDR and CDR2 SFDVKD. The CDR3 reads CATSDTRDRGKGQPQHF. The DNA of the CDR3 is TGTGCCACCAGTGATACGCGAGACAGGGGTAAGGGCCAGCCCCAGCATTTT.

The chain uses TRBV10-2 and TRBJ1-4; unclear D gene. The germline CDR1 and CDR2 sequences are WSHSY and SAAADI. The CDR3 extends over 14 amino acids. V was pared by 3 bases and J by 0 bases, with 5 bases between. The CDR3 region has the DNA TGCGCCAGCAGTGAAGGAGCAACTAATGAAAAACTGTTTTTT. Its protein is CASSEGATNEKLFF.

This clone was seen a few times. This chain joins TRBV10-3 and TRBJ1-2; 7 bases agree with TRBD1. The CDR3 extends over 11 amino acids. V dropped 8 bases and J dropped 3; count of bases not matched to a gene: 0. Germline V CDR1 and CDR2: ENHRY, SYGVKD. The CDR3 coding sequence is TGTGCCATCGGGACAGACTATGGCTACACCTTC. Protein: CAIGTDYGYTF.

DNA of the CDR3: TGTGCCAGCAGCCCGAGGAGGTCCGAAAGCTCCTACGAGCAGTACTTC. This translates into CASSPRRSESSYEQYF. This chain connects TRBV7-2 to TRBJ2-7; TRBD2 is a possible D gene (5 bases). Germline CDR1 reads SGHTA; CDR2 reads FQGNSA. The CDR3 sequence is 16 residues long. The V end lost 5 bases, the J end lost 0 bases, and 17 bases lay between the germline ends. Full variable domain (rest looked up from reference TRBV7-2 and TRBJ2-7): GAGVSQSPSNKVTEKGKDVELRCDPISGHTALYWYRQSLGQGLEFLIYFQGNSAPDKSGLPSDRFSAERTGGSVSTLTIQRTQQEDSAVYLCASSPRRSESSYEQYFGPGTRLTVT.

This chain connects TRBV6-5 to TRBJ1-2; D is unclear. The V gene lost 8 bases and the J gene lost 7 bases, with 14 bases spanning the gap. Germline values: CDR1 MNHEY, CDR2 SVGAGI. CDR3 length equals 12 residues. The CDR3 DNA follows: TGTGCCAGCCGAATTTCGGAGGGTGGCTACACCTTC. This codes for CASRISEGGYTF.